Sequencing of this T cell receptor beta chain was carried out in a study of shared T cell receptors in the human thymus. TCRdb's copy holds only in-frame clones and misses some; the assay was immunoSEQ multiplex PCR. The sample records 640,000 or so clones, approximately 87% being singletons. Trimming stripped 7 bases from V and 6 bases from J, with 10 bases between. Germline-derived CDR1 and CDR2 are MNHNS and SASEGT. This CDR3 region has 11 residues. These data were likewise used in another study, on human thymus T cells. From that paper: The thymus was resected at corrective cardiac surgery. In unrelated individuals, thymic repertoires overlapped highly, according to related research.

The chain recombines TRBV6-1 with TRBJ2-7; D gene unclear. The receptor was derived from a boy in the first two years of life with a congenital heart defect. The material sequenced was thymocytes. The CDR3 here is CASKRPGEQYF. CDR3 sequence (DNA): TGTGCCAGCAAGCGTCCGGGCGAGCAGTACTTC.